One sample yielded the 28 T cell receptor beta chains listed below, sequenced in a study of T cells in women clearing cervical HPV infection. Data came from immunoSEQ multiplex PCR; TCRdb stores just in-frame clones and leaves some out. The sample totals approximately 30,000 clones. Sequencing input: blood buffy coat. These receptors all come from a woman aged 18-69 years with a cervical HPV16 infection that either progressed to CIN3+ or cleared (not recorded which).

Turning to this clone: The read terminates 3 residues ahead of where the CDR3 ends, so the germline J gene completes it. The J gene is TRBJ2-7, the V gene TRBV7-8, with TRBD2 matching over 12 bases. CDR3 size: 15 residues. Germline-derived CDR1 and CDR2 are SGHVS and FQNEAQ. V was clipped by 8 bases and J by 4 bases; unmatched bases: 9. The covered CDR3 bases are TGTGCCAGCGCTAGCGGGGGGGCCCTCTCTTACGAG. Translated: CASASGGALSYE. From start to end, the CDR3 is CASASGGALSYEQYF.

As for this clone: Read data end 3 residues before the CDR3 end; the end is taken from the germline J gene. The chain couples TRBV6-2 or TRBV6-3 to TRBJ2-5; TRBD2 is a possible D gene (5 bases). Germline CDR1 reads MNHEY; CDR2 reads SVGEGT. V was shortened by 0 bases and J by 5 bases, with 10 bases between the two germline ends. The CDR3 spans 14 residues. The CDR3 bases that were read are TGTGCCAGCAGTTACTCCGCCTCGGGGGAGACC. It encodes CASSYSASGET. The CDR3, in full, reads CASSYSASGETQYF.

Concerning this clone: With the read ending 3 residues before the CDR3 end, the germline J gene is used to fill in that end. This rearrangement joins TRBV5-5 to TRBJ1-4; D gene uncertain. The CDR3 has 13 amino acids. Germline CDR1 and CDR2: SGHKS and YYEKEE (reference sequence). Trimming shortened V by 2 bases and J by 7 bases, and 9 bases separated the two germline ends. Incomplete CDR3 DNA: TGTGCCAGCAGCTTAATTGAGGGTGAAAAA. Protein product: CASSLIEGEK. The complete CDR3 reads CASSLIEGEKLFF.

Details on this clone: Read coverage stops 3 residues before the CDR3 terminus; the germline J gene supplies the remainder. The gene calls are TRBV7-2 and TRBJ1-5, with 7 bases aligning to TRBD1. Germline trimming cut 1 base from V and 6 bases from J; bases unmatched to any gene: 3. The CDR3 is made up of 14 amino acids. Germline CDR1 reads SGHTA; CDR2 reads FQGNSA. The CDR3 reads CASSLGTGSQPQHF. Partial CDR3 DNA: TGTGCCAGCAGCTTAGGGACAGGATCTCAGCCC.

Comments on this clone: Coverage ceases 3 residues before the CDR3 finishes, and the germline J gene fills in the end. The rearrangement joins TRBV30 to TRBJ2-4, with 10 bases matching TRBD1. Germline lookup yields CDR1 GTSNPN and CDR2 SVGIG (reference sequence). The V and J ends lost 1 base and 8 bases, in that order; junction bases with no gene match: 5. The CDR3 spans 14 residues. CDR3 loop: CAWSGGQGTDIQYF. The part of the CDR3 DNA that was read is TGTGCCTGGAGTGGGGGACAGGGGACTGACATT.

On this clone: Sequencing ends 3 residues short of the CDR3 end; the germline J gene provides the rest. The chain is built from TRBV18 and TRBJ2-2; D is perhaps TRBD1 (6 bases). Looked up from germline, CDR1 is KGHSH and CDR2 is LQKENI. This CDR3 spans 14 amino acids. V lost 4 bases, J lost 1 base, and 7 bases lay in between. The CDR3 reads CASSQQGNTGELFF. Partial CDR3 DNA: TGTGCCAGCTCACAACAGGGGAACACCGGGGAG.

CDR3 sequence: CSARDSGESGTQYF. Incomplete CDR3 DNA: TGCAGTGCTAGAGATTCCGGCGAAAGCGGGACC. The chain has TRBV20-1 and TRBJ2-5; a weak D match, TRBD2 (5 bases). The read ends 3 residues before the CDR3 terminus; that terminus is restored from the germline J gene. Trimming cost V 0 bases and J 7 bases, with 15 bases left between them. Per the germline V gene, CDR1 is DFQATT and CDR2 is SNEGSKA (reference sequence). This CDR3 is built from 14 residues.

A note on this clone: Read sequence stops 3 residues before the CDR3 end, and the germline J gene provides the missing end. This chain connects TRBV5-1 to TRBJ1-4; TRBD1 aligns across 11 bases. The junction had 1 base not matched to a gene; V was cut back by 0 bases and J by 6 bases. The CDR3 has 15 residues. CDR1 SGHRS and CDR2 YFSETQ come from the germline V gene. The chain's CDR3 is CASSLGDRGDEKLFF. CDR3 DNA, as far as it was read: TGCGCCAGCAGCTTGGGGGACAGGGGGGATGAAAAA. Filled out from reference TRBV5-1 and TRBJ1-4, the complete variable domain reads KAGVTQTPRYLIKTRGQQVTLSCSPISGHRSVSWYQQTPGQGLQFLFEYFSETQRNKGNFPGRFSGRQFSNSRSEMNVSTLELGDSALYLCASSLGDRGDEKLFFGSGTQLSVL.

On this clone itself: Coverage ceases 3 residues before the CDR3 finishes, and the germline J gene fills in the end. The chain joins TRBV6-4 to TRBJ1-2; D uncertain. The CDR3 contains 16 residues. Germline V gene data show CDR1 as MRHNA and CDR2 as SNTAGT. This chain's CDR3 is CASSALATSSSSDYTF. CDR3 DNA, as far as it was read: TGTGCCAGCAGCGCGCTAGCAACGTCGTCCAGTAGTGAC.

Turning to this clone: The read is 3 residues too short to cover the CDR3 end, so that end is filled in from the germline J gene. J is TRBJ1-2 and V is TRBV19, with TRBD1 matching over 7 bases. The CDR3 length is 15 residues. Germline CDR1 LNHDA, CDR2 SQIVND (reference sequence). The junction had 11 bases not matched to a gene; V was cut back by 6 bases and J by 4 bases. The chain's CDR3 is CASRNKRDSSYGYTF. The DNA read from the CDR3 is TGTGCCAGTAGGAACAAAAGGGACAGCTCCTATGGC. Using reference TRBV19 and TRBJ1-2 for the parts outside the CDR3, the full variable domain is DGGITQSPKYLFRKEGQNVTLSCEQNLNHDAMYWYRQDPGQGLRLIYYSQIVNDFQKGDIAEGYSVSREKKESFPLTVTSAQKNPTAFYLCASRNKRDSSYGYTFGSGTRLTVV.

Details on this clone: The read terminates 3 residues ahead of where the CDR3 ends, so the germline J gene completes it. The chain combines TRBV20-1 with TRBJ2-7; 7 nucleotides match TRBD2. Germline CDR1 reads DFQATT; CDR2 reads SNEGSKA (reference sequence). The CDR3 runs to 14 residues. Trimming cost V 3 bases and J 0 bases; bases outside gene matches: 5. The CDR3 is CSARSGTSSYEQYF. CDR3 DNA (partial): TGCAGTGCTAGGAGCGGGACCAGCTCCTACGAG.

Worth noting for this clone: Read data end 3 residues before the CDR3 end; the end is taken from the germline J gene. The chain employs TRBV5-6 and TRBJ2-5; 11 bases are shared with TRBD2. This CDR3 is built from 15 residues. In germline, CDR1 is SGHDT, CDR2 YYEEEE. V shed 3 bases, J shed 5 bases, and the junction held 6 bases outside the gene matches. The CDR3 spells CASSSMTSGVETQYF. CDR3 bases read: TGTGCCAGCAGCTCTATGACTAGCGGGGTTGAGACC. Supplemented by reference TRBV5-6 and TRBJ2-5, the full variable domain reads DAGVTQSPTHLIKTRGQQVTLRCSPKSGHDTVSWYQQALGQGPQFIFQYYEEEERQRGNFPDRFSGHQFPNYSSELNVNALLLGDSALYLCASSSMTSGVETQYFGPGTRLLVL.

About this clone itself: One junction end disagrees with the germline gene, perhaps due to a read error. The CDR3 sequence: CASSQASSGNYEQYF. The CDR3 DNA, read in part, is TGCGCCAGCAGCCAAGCTTCTAGCGGAAATTACGAG. The chain has TRBV4-2 and TRBJ2-7, with 7 bases lining up with TRBD2. The CDR3 is cut off 3 residues early in the read; its end comes from the germline J gene. The CDR3 is made up of 15 amino acids. Germline V lookup: CDR1 LGHNA, CDR2 YNFKEQ.

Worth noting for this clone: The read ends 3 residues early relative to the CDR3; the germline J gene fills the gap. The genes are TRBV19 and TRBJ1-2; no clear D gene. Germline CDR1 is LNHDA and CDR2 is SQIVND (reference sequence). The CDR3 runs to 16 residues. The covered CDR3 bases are TGTGCCAGTAGTATCGGCGGGCTGATTAGCTCCTACGAC. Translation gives CASSIGGLISSYD. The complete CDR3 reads CASSIGGLISSYDYTF.

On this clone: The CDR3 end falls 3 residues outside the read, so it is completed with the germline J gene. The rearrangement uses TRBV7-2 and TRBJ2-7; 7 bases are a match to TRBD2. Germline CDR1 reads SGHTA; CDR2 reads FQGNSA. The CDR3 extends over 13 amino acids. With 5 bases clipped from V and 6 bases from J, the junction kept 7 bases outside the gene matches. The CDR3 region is CASSPGGLGEQYF. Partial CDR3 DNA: TGTGCCAGCAGCCCCGGGGGGTTGGGCGAG.

The part of the CDR3 DNA that was read is TGTGCCAGCAGTGTTATCGTGACAGATACG. Residues: CASSVIVTDT. The full CDR3 protein is CASSVIVTDTQYF. This sequence joins TRBV2 and TRBJ2-3; D is unresolved. With the read ending 3 residues before the CDR3 end, the germline J gene is used to fill in that end. The germline V and J ends were trimmed by 4 bases and 3 bases, with 8 bases remaining between them. Germline V gene sequence: CDR1 SNHLY, CDR2 FYNNEI. The CDR3 consists of 13 residues.

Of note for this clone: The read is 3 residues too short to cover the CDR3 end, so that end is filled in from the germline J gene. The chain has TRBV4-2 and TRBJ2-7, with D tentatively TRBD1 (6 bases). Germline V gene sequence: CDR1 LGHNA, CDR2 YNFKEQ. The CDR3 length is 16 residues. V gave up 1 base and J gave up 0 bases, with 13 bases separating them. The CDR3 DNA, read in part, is TGTGCCAGCAGCCAAGCTTCCGGACAGAGCTCCTACGAG. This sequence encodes CASSQASGQSSYE. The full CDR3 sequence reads CASSQASGQSSYEQYF.

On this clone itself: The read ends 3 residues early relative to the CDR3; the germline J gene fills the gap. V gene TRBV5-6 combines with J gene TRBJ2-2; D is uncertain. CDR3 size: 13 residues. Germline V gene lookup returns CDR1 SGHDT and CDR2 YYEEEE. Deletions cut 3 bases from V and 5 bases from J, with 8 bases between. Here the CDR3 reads CASSSHRTGELFF. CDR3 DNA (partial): TGTGCCAGCAGCTCCCACCGGACCGGGGAG. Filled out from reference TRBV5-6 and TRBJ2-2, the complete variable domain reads DAGVTQSPTHLIKTRGQQVTLRCSPKSGHDTVSWYQQALGQGPQFIFQYYEEEERQRGNFPDRFSGHQFPNYSSELNVNALLLGDSALYLCASSSHRTGELFFGEGSRLTVL.

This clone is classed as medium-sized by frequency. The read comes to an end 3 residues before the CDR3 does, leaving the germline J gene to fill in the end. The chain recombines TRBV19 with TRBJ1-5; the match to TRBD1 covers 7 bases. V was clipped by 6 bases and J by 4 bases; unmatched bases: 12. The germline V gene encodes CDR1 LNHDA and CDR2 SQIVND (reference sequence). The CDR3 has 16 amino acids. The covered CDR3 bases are TGTGCCAGTAGAACTCGCGAGGGACAGTTAAATCAGCCC. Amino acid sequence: CASRTREGQLNQP. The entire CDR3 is CASRTREGQLNQPQHF.

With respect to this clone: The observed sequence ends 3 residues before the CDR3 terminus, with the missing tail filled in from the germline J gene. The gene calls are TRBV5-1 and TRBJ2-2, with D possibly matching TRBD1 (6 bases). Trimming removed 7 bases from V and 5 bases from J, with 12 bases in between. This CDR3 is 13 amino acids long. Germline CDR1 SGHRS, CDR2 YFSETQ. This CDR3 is CASAVQGTGELFF. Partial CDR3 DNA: TGCGCCAGCGCCGTACAGGGTACCGGGGAG.

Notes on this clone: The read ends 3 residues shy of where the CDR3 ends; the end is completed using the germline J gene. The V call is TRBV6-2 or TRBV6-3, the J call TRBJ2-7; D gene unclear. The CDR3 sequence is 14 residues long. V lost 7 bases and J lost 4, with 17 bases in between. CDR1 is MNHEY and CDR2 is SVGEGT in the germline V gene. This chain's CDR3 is CASIPLDRRYEQYF. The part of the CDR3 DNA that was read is TGTGCCAGCATCCCTCTAGATAGGCGGTACGAG.

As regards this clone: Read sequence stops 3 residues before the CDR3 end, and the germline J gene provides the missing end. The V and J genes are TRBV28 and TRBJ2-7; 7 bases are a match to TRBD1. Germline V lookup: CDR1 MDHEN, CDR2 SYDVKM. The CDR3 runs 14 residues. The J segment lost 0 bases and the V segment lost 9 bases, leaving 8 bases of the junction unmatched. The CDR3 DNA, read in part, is TGTGCCAGTAGTACCAGGGACAGCTCCTACGAG. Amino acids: CASSTRDSSYE. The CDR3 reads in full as CASSTRDSSYEQYF. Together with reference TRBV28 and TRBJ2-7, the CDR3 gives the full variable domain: DVKVTQSSRYLVKRTGEKVFLECVQDMDHENMFWYRQDPGLGLRLIYFSYDVKMKEKGDIPEGYSVSREKKERFSLILESASTNQTSMYLCASSTRDSSYEQYFGPGTRLTVT.

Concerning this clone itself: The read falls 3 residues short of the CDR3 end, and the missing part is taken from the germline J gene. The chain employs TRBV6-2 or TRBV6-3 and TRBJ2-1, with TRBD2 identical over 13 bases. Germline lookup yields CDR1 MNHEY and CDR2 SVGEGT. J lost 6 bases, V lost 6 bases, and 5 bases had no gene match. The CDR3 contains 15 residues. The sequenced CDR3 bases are TGTGCCAGCAGCCCTACTAGCGGGGGGGCCAATGAG. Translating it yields CASSPTSGGANE. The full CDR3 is CASSPTSGGANEQFF.

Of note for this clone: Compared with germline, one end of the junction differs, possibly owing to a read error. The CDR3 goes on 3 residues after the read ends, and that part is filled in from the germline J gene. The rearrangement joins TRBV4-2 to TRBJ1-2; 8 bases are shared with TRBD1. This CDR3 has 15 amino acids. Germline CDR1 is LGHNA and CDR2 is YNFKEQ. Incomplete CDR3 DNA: TGCGCCAGCAGCCAAGGACAGGGAGGGGTCCGGGGC. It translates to CASSQGQGGVRG. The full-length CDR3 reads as CASSQGQGGVRGYTF.

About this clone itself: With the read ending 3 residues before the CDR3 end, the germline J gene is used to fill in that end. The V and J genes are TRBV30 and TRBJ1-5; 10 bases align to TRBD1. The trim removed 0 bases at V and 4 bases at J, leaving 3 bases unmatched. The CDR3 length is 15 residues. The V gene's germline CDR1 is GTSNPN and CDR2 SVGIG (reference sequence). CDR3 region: CAWSVPGQGNQPQHF. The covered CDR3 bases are TGTGCCTGGAGTGTACCGGGACAGGGGAATCAGCCC.

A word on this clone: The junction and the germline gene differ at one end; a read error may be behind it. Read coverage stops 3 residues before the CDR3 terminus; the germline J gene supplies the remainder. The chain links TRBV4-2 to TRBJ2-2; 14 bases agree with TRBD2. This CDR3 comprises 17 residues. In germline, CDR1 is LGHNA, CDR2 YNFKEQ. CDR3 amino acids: CASSQGTSGGFFGELFF. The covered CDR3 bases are TGCGCCAGCAGCCAAGGGACTAGCGGGGGATTCTTCGGGGAG.

CDR3 DNA, as far as it was read: TGTGCCAGCAGCTTAGTCGCCTCAGGGGGGAACGCCAAAAACATT. This codes for CASSLVASGGNAKNI. The entire CDR3 protein is CASSLVASGGNAKNIQYF. The chain couples TRBV13 to TRBJ2-4, with a weak D call TRBD1 (7 bases). The CDR3 end falls 3 residues outside the read, so it is completed with the germline J gene. Germline CDR1 and CDR2: PRHDT and FYEKMQ (reference sequence). Trimming pared 1 base from V and 1 base from J, leaving 17 bases between. The CDR3 is 18 amino acids.

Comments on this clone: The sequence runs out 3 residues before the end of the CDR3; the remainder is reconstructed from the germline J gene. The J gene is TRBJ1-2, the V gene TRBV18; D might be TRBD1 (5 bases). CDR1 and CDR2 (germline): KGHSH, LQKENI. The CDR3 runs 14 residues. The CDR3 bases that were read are TGTGCCAGCTCACCTCCGGGACTAGAATTTGAC. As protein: CASSPPGLEFD. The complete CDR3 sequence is CASSPPGLEFDYTF. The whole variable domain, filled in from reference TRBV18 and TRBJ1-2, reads NAGVMQNPRHLVRRRGQEARLRCSPMKGHSHVYWYRQLPEEGLKFMVYLQKENIIDESGMPKERFSAEFPKEGPSILRIQQVVRGDSAAYFCASSPPGLEFDYTFGSGTRLTVV.